Given below is one TCR beta chain in context. Authors' analysis steps: Estimation of nucleated cell counts relied on the amplification of reference gene primers. This table comes from immunoSEQ multiplex PCR, and its TCRdb copy is limited to in-frame clones, with some not included. V and J calls and clone size are as listed in that table; D and trimming were resolved from the DNA. The sample yields about 120,000 clones, about 83% seen once. The data originate from a study of blood T cell repertoires in COVID-19. At the level of the study: COVID-19 samples collected from the United States, Italy and Spain covered acute and convalescent phases. PBMCs, B-cell-depleted T cells, or T cells were the source of the cDNA or gDNA that made up the material.

Germline lookup yields CDR1 SGHVS and CDR2 FNYEAQ. V lost 6 bases and J lost 4; bases outside the gene matches: 13. This CDR3 contains 16 residues. The specimen sequenced was peripheral blood. J is TRBJ1-2 and V is TRBV7-6, with 8 nucleotides matching TRBD1. The origin of this receptor is a man aged 65 to 79 with acute or convalescent COVID-19. CDR3 in amino acids: CASSLGQGPVPYGYTF. The CDR3 nucleotides read TGTGCCAGCAGTCTTGGACAGGGACCTGTTCCCTATGGCTACACCTTC. Supplemented by reference TRBV7-6 and TRBJ1-2, the full variable domain reads GAGVSQSPRYKVTKRGQDVALRCDPISGHVSLYWYRQALGQGPEFLTYFNYEAQQDKSGLPNDRFSAERPEGSISTLTIQRTEQRDSAMYRCASSLGQGPVPYGYTFGSGTRLTVV.